The 15 T cell receptor beta chains below were found in one sample sequenced in a study of shared T cell receptors in the human thymus. This table comes from immunoSEQ multiplex PCR, and its TCRdb copy is limited to in-frame clones, with some not included. Here the sample spans 450,000 to 650,000 clones, 75% to 85% being singletons. Another study also made use of these data, one on human thymus T cells.

Material: thymocytes. All receptors derive from a boy under two years old with a congenital heart defect.

V usage is TRBV2 and J usage is TRBJ2-3; TRBD2 matches at 9 bases. The V and J ends lost 8 bases and 4 bases, in that order; junction bases with no gene match: 19. The CDR3 covers 18 residues. Germline loops: CDR1 SNHLY, CDR2 FYNNEI. In DNA form, the CDR3 reads TGTGCCAGCTTCGGTTCGGCGGGAGGGCCAAGGGGGGCAGATACGCAGTATTTT. Translated, it gives CASFGSAGGPRGADTQYF.

The chain combines TRBV5-6 with TRBJ2-3; a weak D match, TRBD2 (6 bases). V lost 0 bases and J lost 2, with 13 bases in between. The CDR3 extends over 16 amino acids. The germline gives CDR1 SGHDT, CDR2 YYEEEE. The CDR3 here is CASSLAGGRNTDTQYF. DNA for the CDR3: TGTGCCAGCAGCTTGGCCGGAGGGCGGAACACAGATACGCAGTATTTT. Drawing the rest from reference TRBV5-6 and TRBJ2-3, the complete variable domain is DAGVTQSPTHLIKTRGQQVTLRCSPKSGHDTVSWYQQALGQGPQFIFQYYEEEERQRGNFPDRFSGHQFPNYSSELNVNALLLGDSALYLCASSLAGGRNTDTQYFGPGTRLTVL.

The chain combines TRBV7-9 with TRBJ1-4; no firm D call. This CDR3 has 19 residues. Trimming cost V 4 bases and J 1 base, with 22 bases left between them. Germline CDR1 is SEHNR and CDR2 is FQNEAQ (reference sequence). The DNA of the CDR3 is TGTGCCAGCAGCTGGTATAAGCGGGTCCCCACGGAAACTAATGAAAAACTGTTTTTT. Its protein product is CASSWYKRVPTETNEKLFF.

The rearrangement joins TRBV5-1 to TRBJ2-5, with D maybe TRBD1 (6 bases). The V end lost 0 bases, the J end lost 5 bases, and 38 bases lay between the germline ends. The CDR3 spans 23 residues. Germline values: CDR1 SGHRS, CDR2 YFSETQ. CDR3 in DNA: TGCGCCAGCAGCTTGGATTTGATCTTTCCGACGCGAACAGGGCCTTGGTGGGGGGAGACCCAGTACTTC. This sequence encodes CASSLDLIFPTRTGPWWGETQYF.

The V and J genes are TRBV19 and TRBJ2-7, with 9 bases lining up with TRBD2. The CDR3 extends over 13 amino acids. Per germline, CDR1 LNHDA and CDR2 SQIVND (reference sequence). Germline trimming cut 5 bases from V and 3 bases from J; bases unmatched to any gene: 2. CDR3 sequence (DNA): TGTGCCAGTAGTGAGCGGGAGGTCTACGAGCAGTACTTC. It codes for CASSEREVYEQYF.

This chain connects TRBV28 to TRBJ1-3, with D perhaps TRBD1 (5 bases). This CDR3 comprises 15 residues. V dropped 3 bases and J dropped 1 base, with 10 bases sitting between them. Germline CDR1 is MDHEN and CDR2 is SYDVKM. In DNA, the CDR3 is TGTGCCAGCAGTTTGCGGGGGGTGTCTGGAAACACCATATATTTT. It yields the protein CASSLRGVSGNTIYF.

This rearrangement joins TRBV5-1 to TRBJ2-1; the D gene is possibly TRBD1 (5 bases). Looked up from germline, CDR1 is SGHRS and CDR2 is YFSETQ. V shed 0 bases and J shed 6 bases, with 7 bases lying between them. The CDR3 covers 13 residues. In DNA, the CDR3 is TGCGCCAGCAGCTTGGATGGGGCCAATGAGCAGTTCTTC. It translates to CASSLDGANEQFF.

This clone was seen a handful of times. Other nucleotide sequences from this sample produce the same CDR3. The V gene is TRBV19, the J gene TRBJ2-2, with D maybe TRBD2 (6 bases). CDR1 LNHDA and CDR2 SQIVND come from the germline V gene (reference sequence). With 5 bases removed from V and 1 base from J, the gap between germline ends came to 14 bases. The CDR3 length is 16 residues. This CDR3 is CASSPAGRLNTGELFF. The DNA for the CDR3 is TGTGCCAGTAGTCCCGCGGGACGGCTGAACACCGGGGAGCTGTTTTTT. Full variable domain (missing parts from reference TRBV19 and TRBJ2-2): DGGITQSPKYLFRKEGQNVTLSCEQNLNHDAMYWYRQDPGQGLRLIYYSQIVNDFQKGDIAEGYSVSREKKESFPLTVTSAQKNPTAFYLCASSPAGRLNTGELFFGEGSRLTVL.

The V gene is TRBV23-1, the J gene TRBJ1-5, with D tentatively TRBD1 (5 bases). TRBV23-1 counts as an open reading frame of uncertain function. The CDR3 length is 17 residues. Trimming pared 0 bases from V and 1 base from J, leaving 13 bases between. The CDR3 DNA reads TGCGCCAGCAGTCAATCGAGAGGAGCAGGGAGCAATCAGCCCCAGCATTTT. Encoded protein: CASSQSRGAGSNQPQHF.

The chain employs TRBV5-4 and TRBJ2-1, with TRBD2 matching over 10 bases. Germline V gene lookup returns CDR1 SGHNT and CDR2 YYREEE (reference sequence). The junction had 9 bases not matched to a gene; V was cut back by 4 bases and J by 8 bases. This CDR3 comprises 15 residues. In nucleotides, the CDR3 is TGTGCCAGCAGCCCCGTAGCGGGAGGCCAAGATGAGCAGTTCTTC. This encodes CASSPVAGGQDEQFF. Looking up the rest from reference TRBV5-4 and TRBJ2-1 gives the full variable domain: ETGVTQSPTHLIKTRGQQVTLRCSSQSGHNTVSWYQQALGQGPQFIFQYYREEENGRGNFPPRFSGLQFPNYSSELNVNALELDDSALYLCASSPVAGGQDEQFFGPGTRLTVL.

The V gene is TRBV7-2, the J gene TRBJ2-7, with 10 bases aligning to TRBD2. This CDR3 is 15 amino acids long. Germline trimming cut 1 base from V and 2 bases from J; bases unmatched to any gene: 2. The V gene's germline CDR1 is SGHTA and CDR2 FQGNSA. Here the CDR3 reads CASSLDSGRPYEQYF. As DNA, the CDR3 is TGTGCCAGCAGCTTAGATAGCGGGAGGCCCTACGAGCAGTACTTC.

Notes on this clone: This CDR3 is also generated by other DNA sequences in the sample. The chain recombines TRBV27 with TRBJ2-5; D might be TRBD2 (5 bases). Trimming took 2 bases from V and 5 from J, leaving 6 bases between them. CDR3 length equals 12 residues. CDR1 is MNHEY, CDR2 SMNVEV, per germline (reference sequence). The chain's CDR3 is CASSLRGETQYF. As DNA, the CDR3 is TGTGCCAGCAGTTTACGAGGGGAGACCCAGTACTTC.

The rearrangement links TRBV13 to TRBJ1-2; the D gene is possibly TRBD1 (5 bases). Germline values: CDR1 PRHDT, CDR2 FYEKMQ (reference sequence). Trimming took 0 bases from V and 4 from J, leaving 9 bases between them. The CDR3 totals 14 residues. DNA for the CDR3: TGTGCCAGCAGCTTAGGCAGGGCCGTCTATGGCTACACCTTC. Its protein product is CASSLGRAVYGYTF.

This clone has only a few counts. V gene TRBV6-1 combines with J gene TRBJ1-2; D unresolved. The CDR3 is made up of 13 amino acids. CDR1 is MNHNS, CDR2 SASEGT, per germline. V dropped 6 bases and J dropped 4 bases, with 12 bases sitting between them. The CDR3 loop reads CASSPTSAYGYTF. CDR3 coding DNA: TGTGCCAGCAGCCCAACATCCGCCTATGGCTACACCTTC.

The rearrangement links TRBV30 to TRBJ2-1; 8 bases align to TRBD1. Trimming took 2 bases from V and 8 from J; bases not matched to a gene: 11. Germline CDR1 and CDR2: GTSNPN and SVGIG (reference sequence). The CDR3 spans 15 residues. CDR3: CAWSLQVDRDHEQFF. In DNA form, the CDR3 reads TGTGCCTGGAGTCTACAGGTGGACAGGGACCATGAGCAGTTCTTC.